This T cell receptor (beta chain) was identified during a study of vaccination effects on CD4 cells after COVID-19. This clone was seen more than once but under ten times. Its antigen remains unknown. The CDR3 is made up of 15 amino acids. Germline lookup yields CDR1 SGHRS and CDR2 YFSETQ. The V end was cut by 4 bases, the J end by 8 bases, with 21 bases between. It was after around 10 days of culture that CD4+ T cells were isolated. Two doses of either BNT162b2 or mRNA-1273 were given to each participant. Using immunoSEQ multiplex PCR, the repertoire was profiled, and TCRdb retains in-frame clones only, with some absent. The table records 65,000 to 90,000 clones, around 70% of them present only once.

The rearrangement joins TRBV5-1 to TRBJ1-2; the D gene is possibly TRBD1 (6 bases). Sequenced material: CD4+ T cells from PBMCs cultured without peptide, taken after COVID-19 vaccination. The TCR sequence derives from a human donor who received a COVID-19 vaccine. In DNA, the CDR3 is TGCGCCAGCAGCCAAGACTCCCGGGGGGCGGGAGGCTACACCTTC. Its translation is CASSQDSRGAGGYTF.